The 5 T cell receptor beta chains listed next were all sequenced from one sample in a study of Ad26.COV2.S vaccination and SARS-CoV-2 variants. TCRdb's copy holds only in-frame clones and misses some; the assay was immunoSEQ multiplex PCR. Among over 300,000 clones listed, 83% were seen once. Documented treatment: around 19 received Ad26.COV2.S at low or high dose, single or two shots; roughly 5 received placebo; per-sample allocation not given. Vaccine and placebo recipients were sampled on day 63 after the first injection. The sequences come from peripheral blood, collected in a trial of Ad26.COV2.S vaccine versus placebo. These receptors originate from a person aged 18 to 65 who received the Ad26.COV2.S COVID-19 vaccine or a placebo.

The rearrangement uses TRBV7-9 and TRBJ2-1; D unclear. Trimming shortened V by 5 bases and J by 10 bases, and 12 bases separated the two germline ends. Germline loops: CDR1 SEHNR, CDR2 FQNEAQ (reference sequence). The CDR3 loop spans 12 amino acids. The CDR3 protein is CASSLGPREQFF. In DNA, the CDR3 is TGTGCCAGCAGCCTAGGGCCGAGAGAGCAGTTCTTC.

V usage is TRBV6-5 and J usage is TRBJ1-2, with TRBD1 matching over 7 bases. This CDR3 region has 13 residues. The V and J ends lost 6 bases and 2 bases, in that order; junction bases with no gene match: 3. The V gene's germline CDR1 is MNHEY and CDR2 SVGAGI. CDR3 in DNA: TGTGCCAGCAGAATACAGGGGAACTATGGCTACACCTTC. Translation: CASRIQGNYGYTF.

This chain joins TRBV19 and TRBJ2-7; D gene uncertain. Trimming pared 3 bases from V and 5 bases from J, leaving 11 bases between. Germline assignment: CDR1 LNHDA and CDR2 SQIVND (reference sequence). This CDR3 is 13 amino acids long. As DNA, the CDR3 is TGTGCCAGTAGTATCGTGCCAGTCCACGAGCAGTACTTC. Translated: CASSIVPVHEQYF.

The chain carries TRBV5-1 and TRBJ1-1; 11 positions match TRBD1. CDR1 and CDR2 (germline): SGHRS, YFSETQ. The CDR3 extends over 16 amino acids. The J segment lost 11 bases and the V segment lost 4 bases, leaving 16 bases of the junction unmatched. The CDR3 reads CASSLVWTGGPVAAFF. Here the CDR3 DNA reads TGCGCCAGCAGCCTCGTCTGGACAGGGGGCCCGGTTGCCGCTTTCTTT.

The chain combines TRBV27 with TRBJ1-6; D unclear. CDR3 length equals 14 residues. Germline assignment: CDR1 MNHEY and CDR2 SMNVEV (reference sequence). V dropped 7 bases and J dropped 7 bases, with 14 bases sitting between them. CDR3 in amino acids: CASNDHRGNSPLHF. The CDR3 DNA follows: TGTGCCAGCAATGACCATCGGGGAAATTCACCCCTCCACTTT.